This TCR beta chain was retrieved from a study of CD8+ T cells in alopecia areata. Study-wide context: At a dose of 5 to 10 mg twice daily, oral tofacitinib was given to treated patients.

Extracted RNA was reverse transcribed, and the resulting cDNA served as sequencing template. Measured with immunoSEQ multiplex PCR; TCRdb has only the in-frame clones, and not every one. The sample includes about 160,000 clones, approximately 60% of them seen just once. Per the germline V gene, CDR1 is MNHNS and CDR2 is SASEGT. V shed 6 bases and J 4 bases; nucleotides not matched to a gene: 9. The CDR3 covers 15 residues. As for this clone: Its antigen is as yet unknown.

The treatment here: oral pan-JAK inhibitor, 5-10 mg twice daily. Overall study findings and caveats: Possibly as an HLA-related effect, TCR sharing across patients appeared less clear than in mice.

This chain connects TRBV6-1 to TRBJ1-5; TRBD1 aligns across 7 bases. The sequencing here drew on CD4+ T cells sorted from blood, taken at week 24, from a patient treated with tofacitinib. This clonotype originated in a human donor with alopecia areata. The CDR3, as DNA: TGTGCCAGCAGGACAGGGCTAGCTTGGAATCAGCCCCAGCATTTT. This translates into CASRTGLAWNQPQHF.